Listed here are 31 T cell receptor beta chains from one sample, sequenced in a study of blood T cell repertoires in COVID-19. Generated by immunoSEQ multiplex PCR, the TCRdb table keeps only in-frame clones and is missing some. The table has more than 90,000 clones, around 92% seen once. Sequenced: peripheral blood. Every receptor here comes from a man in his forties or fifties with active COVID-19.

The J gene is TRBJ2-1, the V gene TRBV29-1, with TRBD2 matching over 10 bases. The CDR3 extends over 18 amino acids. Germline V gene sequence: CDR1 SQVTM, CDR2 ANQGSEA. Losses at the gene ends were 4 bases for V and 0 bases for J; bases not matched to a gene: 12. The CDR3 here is CSVASGLALKSSYNEQFF. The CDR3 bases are TGCAGCGTTGCGTCGGGACTAGCGTTAAAGAGCTCCTACAATGAGCAGTTCTTC.

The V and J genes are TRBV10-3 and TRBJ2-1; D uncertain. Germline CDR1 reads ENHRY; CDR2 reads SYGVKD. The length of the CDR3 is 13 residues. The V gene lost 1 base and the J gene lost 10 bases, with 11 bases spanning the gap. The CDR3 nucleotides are TGTGCCATCAGTGAGTACCGGGTCATGGAGCAGTTCTTC. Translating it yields CAISEYRVMEQFF.

The CDR3 nucleotides read TGCGCCAGCAGCCCGGGACTAGCGGCACCCTACGAGCAGTACTTC. Protein product: CASSPGLAAPYEQYF. The chain is built from TRBV5-1 and TRBJ2-7; 11 bases match TRBD2. CDR1 SGHRS and CDR2 YFSETQ come from the germline V gene. J gave up 2 bases and V 4 bases, and 5 bases lay outside the gene matches. This CDR3 is 15 amino acids long.

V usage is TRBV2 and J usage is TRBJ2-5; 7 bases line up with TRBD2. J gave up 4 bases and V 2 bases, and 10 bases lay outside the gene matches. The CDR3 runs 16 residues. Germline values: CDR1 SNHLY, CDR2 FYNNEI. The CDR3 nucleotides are TGTGCCAGCAGTGAACTCCTTGCGGGAGCGTTAGAGACCCAGTACTTC. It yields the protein CASSELLAGALETQYF.

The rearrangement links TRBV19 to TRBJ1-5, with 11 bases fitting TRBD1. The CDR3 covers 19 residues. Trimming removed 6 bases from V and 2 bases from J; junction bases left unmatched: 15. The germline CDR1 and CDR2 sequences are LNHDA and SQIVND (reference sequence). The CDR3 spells CASSLPRDRGANRNQPQHF. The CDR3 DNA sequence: TGTGCCAGTAGCCTACCGAGGGACAGGGGGGCGAATCGCAATCAGCCCCAGCATTTT. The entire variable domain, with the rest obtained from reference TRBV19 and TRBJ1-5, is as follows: DGGITQSPKYLFRKEGQNVTLSCEQNLNHDAMYWYRQDPGQGLRLIYYSQIVNDFQKGDIAEGYSVSREKKESFPLTVTSAQKNPTAFYLCASSLPRDRGANRNQPQHFGDGTRLSIL.

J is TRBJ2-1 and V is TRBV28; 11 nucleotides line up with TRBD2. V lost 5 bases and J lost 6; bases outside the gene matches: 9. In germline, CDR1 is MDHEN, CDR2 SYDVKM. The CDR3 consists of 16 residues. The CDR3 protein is CASSETSGSSPNEQFF. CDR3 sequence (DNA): TGTGCCAGCAGTGAAACTAGCGGGAGTTCCCCCAATGAGCAGTTCTTC.

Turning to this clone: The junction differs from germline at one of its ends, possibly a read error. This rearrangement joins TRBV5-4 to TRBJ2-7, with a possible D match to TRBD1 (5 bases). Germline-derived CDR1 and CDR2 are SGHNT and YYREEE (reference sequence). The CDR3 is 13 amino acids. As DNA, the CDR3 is TGTGCCAGCAGCCCCGGACAAGGTTCTACGTGGAACTTC. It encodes CASSPGQGSTWNF.

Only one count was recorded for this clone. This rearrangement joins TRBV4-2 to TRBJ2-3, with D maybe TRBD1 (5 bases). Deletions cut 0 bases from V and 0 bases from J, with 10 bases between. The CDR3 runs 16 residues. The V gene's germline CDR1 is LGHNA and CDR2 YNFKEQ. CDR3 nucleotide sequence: TGTGCCAGCAGCCAAGATACAGGATCTAGCACAGATACGCAGTATTTT. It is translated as CASSQDTGSSTDTQYF.

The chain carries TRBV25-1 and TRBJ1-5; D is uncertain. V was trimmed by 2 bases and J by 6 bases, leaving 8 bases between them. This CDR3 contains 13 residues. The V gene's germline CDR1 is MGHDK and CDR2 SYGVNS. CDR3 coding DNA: TGTGCCAGCAGTGAAAAGGCGGGTCAGCCCCAGCATTTT. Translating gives CASSEKAGQPQHF. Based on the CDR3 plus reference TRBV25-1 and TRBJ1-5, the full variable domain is EADIYQTPRYLVIGTGKKITLECSQTMGHDKMYWYQQDPGMELHLIHYSYGVNSTEKGDLSSESTVSRIRTEHFPLTLESARPSHTSQYLCASSEKAGQPQHFGDGTRLSIL.

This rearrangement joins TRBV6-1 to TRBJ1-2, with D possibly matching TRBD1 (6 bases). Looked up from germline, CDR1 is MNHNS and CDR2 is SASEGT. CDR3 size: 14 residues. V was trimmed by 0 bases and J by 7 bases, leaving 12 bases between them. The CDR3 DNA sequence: TGTGCCAGCAGTGAAGCGACAGGTCAGCGTGGCTACACCTTC. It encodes CASSEATGQRGYTF.

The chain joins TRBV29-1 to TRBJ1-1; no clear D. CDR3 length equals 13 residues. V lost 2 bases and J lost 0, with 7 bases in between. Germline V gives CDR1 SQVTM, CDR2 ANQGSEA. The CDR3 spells CSVERLLNTEAFF. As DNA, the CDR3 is TGCAGCGTTGAACGGTTACTGAACACTGAAGCTTTCTTT.

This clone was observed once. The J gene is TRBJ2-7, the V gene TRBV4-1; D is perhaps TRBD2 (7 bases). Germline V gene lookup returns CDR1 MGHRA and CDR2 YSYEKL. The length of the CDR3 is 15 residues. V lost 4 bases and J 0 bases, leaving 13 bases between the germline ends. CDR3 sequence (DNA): TGCGCCAGCAGCCTGGGGGGCGGGAGCTCCTACGAGCAGTACTTC. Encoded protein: CASSLGGGSSYEQYF.

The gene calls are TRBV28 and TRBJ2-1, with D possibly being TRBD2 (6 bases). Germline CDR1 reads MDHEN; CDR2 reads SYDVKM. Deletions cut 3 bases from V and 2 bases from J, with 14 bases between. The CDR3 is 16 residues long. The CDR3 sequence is CASSFPLAEAYNEQFF. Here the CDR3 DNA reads TGTGCCAGCAGTTTCCCACTAGCTGAGGCCTACAATGAGCAGTTCTTC.

This CDR3 reads CASSEQLAGGGELFF. Here the CDR3 DNA reads TGTGCCAGCAGTGAACAGCTAGCGGGAGGCGGGGAGCTGTTTTTT. This chain joins TRBV6-1 and TRBJ2-2; 11 bases fit TRBD2. CDR3 length: 15 amino acids. The germline gives CDR1 MNHNS, CDR2 SASEGT. Germline trimming cut 2 bases from V and 7 bases from J; bases unmatched to any gene: 3.

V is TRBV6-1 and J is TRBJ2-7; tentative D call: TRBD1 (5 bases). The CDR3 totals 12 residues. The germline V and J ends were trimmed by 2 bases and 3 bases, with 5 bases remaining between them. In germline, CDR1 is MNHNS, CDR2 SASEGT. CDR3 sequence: CASSERGYEQYF. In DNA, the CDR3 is TGTGCCAGCAGTGAAAGGGGCTACGAGCAGTACTTC.

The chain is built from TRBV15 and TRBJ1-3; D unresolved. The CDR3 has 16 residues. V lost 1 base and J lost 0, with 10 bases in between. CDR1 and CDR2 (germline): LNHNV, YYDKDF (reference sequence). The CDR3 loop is CATSRASVSSGNTIYF. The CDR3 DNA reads TGTGCCACCAGCAGAGCCTCGGTAAGCTCTGGAAACACCATATATTTT.

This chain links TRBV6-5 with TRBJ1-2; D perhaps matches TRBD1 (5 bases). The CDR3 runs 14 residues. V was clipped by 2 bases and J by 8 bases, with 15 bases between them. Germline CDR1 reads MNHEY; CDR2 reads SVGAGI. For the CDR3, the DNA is TGTGCCAGCAGTTACGGACCGAAGGGGTCCGGCTACACCTTC. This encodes CASSYGPKGSGYTF.

Here the CDR3 reads CASSVGGGQSYNEQFF. The CDR3 region has the DNA TGTGCCAGCAGCGTAGGAGGGGGCCAGTCCTACAATGAGCAGTTCTTC. The gene calls are TRBV9 and TRBJ2-1, with 7 nucleotides matching TRBD1. The CDR3 spans 16 residues. Germline loops: CDR1 SGDLS, CDR2 YYNGEE. J was trimmed by 1 base and V by 0 bases; bases with no gene match: 4.

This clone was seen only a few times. The CDR3 coding sequence is TGTGCCAGCAGAGGGACTAGCGGGAGTCTTAGTGAGCAGTTCTTC. It specifies CASRGTSGSLSEQFF. The chain recombines TRBV2 with TRBJ2-1; 14 positions match TRBD2. V gave up 6 bases and J gave up 9 bases; unmatched junction bases: 7. Germline V gene lookup returns CDR1 SNHLY and CDR2 FYNNEI. The CDR3 is 15 residues long.

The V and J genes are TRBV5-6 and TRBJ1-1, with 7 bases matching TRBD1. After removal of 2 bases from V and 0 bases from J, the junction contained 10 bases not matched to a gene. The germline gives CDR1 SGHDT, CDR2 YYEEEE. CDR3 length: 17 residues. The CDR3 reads CASSFHLTGPMNTEAFF. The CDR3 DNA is TGTGCCAGCAGCTTCCACTTGACAGGGCCAATGAACACTGAAGCTTTCTTT.

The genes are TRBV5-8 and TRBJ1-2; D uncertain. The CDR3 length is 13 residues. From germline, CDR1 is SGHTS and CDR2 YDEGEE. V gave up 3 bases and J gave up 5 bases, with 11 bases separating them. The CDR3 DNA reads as TGTGCCAGCAGCTATGTCACGAGTTATGGCTACACCTTC. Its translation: CASSYVTSYGYTF.

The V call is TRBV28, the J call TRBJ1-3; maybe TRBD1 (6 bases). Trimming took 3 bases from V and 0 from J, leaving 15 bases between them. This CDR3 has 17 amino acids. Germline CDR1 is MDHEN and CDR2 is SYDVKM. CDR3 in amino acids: CASSFSGVGLSGNTIYF. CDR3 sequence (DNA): TGTGCCAGCAGTTTTTCAGGGGTGGGCCTCTCTGGAAACACCATATATTTT. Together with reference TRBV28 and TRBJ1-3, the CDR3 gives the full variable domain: DVKVTQSSRYLVKRTGEKVFLECVQDMDHENMFWYRQDPGLGLRLIYFSYDVKMKEKGDIPEGYSVSREKKERFSLILESASTNQTSMYLCASSFSGVGLSGNTIYFGEGSWLTVV.

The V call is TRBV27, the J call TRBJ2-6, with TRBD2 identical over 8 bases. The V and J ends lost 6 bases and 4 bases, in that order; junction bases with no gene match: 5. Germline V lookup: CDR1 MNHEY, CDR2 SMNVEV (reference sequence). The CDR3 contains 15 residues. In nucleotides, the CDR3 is TGTGCCAGCAGGCAAGCGGGAGCCGGGGCCAACGTCCTGACTTTC. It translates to CASRQAGAGANVLTF.

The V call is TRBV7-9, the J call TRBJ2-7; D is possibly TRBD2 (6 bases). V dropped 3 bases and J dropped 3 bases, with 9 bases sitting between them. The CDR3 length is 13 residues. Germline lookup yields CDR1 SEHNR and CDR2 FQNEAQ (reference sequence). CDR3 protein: CASSFGGYYEQYF. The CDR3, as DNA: TGTGCCAGCAGCTTTGGAGGGTACTACGAGCAGTACTTC.

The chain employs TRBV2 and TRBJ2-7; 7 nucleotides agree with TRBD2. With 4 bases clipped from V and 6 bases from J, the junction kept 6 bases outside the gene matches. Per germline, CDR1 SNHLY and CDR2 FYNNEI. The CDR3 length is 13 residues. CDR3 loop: CASSGTSGGEQYF. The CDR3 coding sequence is TGTGCCAGCAGTGGGACTAGTGGTGGCGAGCAGTACTTC.

CDR3 nucleotides: TGTGCCAGCAGGCGTGACAGGGCCCCTAATGAAAAACTGTTTTTT. It yields the protein CASRRDRAPNEKLFF. The rearrangement links TRBV28 to TRBJ1-4; 7 bases fit TRBD1. CDR1 is MDHEN, CDR2 SYDVKM, per germline. The V segment lost 6 bases and the J segment 3 bases; nucleotides outside the gene matches: 7. The CDR3 spans 15 residues.

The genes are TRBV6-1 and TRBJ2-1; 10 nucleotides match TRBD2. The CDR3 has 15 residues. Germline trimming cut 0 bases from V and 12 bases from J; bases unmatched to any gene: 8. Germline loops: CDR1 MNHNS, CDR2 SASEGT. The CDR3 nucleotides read TGTGCCAGCAGTGAAGCGCGCCTAGCGGGAGTGGTGCAGTTCTTC. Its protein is CASSEARLAGVVQFF.

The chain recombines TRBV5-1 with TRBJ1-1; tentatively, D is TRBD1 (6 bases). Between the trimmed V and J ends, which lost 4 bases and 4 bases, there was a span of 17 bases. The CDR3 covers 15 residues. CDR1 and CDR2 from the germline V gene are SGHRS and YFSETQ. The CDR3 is CASSPDRSSGTEAFF. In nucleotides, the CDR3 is TGCGCCAGCAGCCCCGACAGGAGCTCCGGCACTGAAGCTTTCTTT.

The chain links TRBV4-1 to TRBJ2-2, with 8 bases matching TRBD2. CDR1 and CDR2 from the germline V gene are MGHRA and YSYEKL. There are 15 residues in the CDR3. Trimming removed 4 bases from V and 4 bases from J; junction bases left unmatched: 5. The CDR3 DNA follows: TGCGCCAGCAGCCTCAGCGGGAGTGTCACCGGGGAGCTGTTTTTT. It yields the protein CASSLSGSVTGELFF.

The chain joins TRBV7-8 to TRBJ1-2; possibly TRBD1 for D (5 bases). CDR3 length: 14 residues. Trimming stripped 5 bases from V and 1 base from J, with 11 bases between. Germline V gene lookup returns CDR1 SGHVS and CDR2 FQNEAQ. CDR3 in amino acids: CASSTGLSNYGYTF. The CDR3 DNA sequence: TGTGCCAGCAGCACGGGACTCAGTAACTATGGCTACACCTTC.

The CDR3 here is CASTRQGASTEAFF. CDR3 coding DNA: TGTGCCAGTACCAGACAGGGGGCGAGCACTGAAGCTTTCTTT. The chain joins TRBV19 to TRBJ1-1, with 10 bases matching TRBD1. V lost 7 bases, J lost 4 bases, and 6 bases stayed unmatched. The CDR3 consists of 14 residues. Germline V gene sequence: CDR1 LNHDA, CDR2 SQIVND (reference sequence).